This record concerns one TCR beta chain sequence. The antigen remains unidentified. At the DNA level, this CDR3 is encoded by other sequences in the same sample as well. The sample belongs to a study of shared clonotypes between healthy human individuals. Whole-study findings and limits: Since donors were few, the genetic and exposure-history diversity represented was limited.

The CDR3 consists of 15 residues. V gave up 1 base and J gave up 1 base, with 8 bases separating them. CDR1 MGHRA and CDR2 YSYEKL come from the germline V gene. TCRdb keeps only in-frame clones here, not all; method: immunoSEQ multiplex PCR. The data contain 2 million to 2.5 million clones, just over 90% of them seen just once; the ten biggest clones take up under 2%. CD8 cells regarded as naive lacked CD45RO, were positively chosen for CCR7, and omitted terminally differentiated effector memory CD45RA+ cells. This chain joins TRBV4-1 and TRBJ1-5; no clear D. The sequence was obtained from a man younger than 35 in good health. Some clones in this sample may be carry-over from other donors' samples. The material sequenced was naive CD8+ T cells from PBMCs. CDR3 coding DNA: TGCGCCAGCAGCCAAGTCGAGGGAAGCAATCAGCCCCAGCATTTT. Translation: CASSQVEGSNQPQHF.